This TCR beta chain was found in a study of memory CD4+ T cells and cytomegalovirus serostatus. Study-wide background: Donors were healthy Belgian adults, about ten CMV seropositive and about two dozen seronegative.

This CDR3 has 14 residues. Trimming removed 7 bases from V and 8 bases from J, with 20 bases in between. Per the germline V gene, CDR1 is SEHNR and CDR2 is FQNEAQ (reference sequence). In the source study's methods: Out-of-frame sequences were removed, leaving about 2,300,000 distinct TCRbeta sequences. The method was immunoSEQ multiplex PCR; TCRdb's version includes in-frame clones alone and lacks a portion of them. V and J calls plus clone size are reproduced from that table; the DNA served to infer D and trimming. The sample has about 54,000 clones, about 68% seen once. Single viable CD3+CD4+CD8-CD45RO+ cells were sorted as the memory CD4+ T cells.

Input material: memory CD4+ T cells from blood. This sequence joins TRBV7-9 and TRBJ1-2, with TRBD1 as a possible D gene (5 bases). This receptor was taken from an adult in good health and CMV-seropositive. This chain's CDR3 is CASNRGDPGGGYTF. DNA for the CDR3: TGTGCCAGCAATCGGGGGGACCCCGGCGGGGGCTACACCTTC.